Below, one TCR beta chain is given with its context. The antigen is unknown. This record comes from a study of OX40 agonist ivuxolimab in advanced cancers. The protocol was immunoSEQ multiplex PCR, while the TCRdb copy is restricted to in-frame clones and leaves out a portion. The sample consists of tens of thousands of clones, just under 90% of them appearing once. Study-level results: CD4+ and CD8+ T cells in blood underwent clonal expansion by week 6 at 0.1 to 3.0 mg/kg.

V lost 4 bases to trimming and J lost 6 bases; unmatched junction nucleotides: 5. The CDR3 covers 14 residues. Germline CDR1 and CDR2: SGHNT and YYREEE (reference sequence). The source was CD4+ or CD8+ T cells sorted from blood, collected in a trial of the OX40 agonist ivuxolimab. The rearrangement uses TRBV5-4 and TRBJ2-1; 9 bases match TRBD2. This TCR was recovered from an adult with an advanced solid tumor such as melanoma, head and neck, liver or kidney cancer. This CDR3 is CASSEIAGVNEQFF. CDR3 DNA: TGTGCCAGCAGCGAAATAGCGGGAGTCAATGAGCAGTTCTTC.